These T cell receptor beta chains were read from a single sample in a study of T cell changes during pregnancy in multiple sclerosis. This table comes from immunoSEQ multiplex PCR, and its TCRdb copy is limited to in-frame clones, with some not included. The top ten clones hold less than 2% of a sample with almost 95,000 clones, about 92% of them seen once. The sequencing here drew on peripheral blood, taken in the first trimester of pregnancy. The receptor source for this set is a female donor with multiple sclerosis, enrolled in a pregnancy study. Each CDR3 is given with its conserved first and last residue.

J gene: TRBJ2-3
V gene: TRBV18
CDR3 protein: CASSSYTDTQYF

J gene: TRBJ2-7
V gene: TRBV5-3
CDR3 protein: CARSLAVARESYEQYF

J gene: TRBJ1-1
V gene: TRBV9
CDR3 protein: CASSVGAGNTEAFF

J gene: TRBJ1-2
V gene: TRBV6-1
CDR3 protein: CASSGGGTDYGYTF

J gene: TRBJ2-7
V gene: TRBV18
CDR3 protein: CASSPRTSGSGSSYEQYF

J gene: TRBJ2-1
V gene: TRBV10-1
CDR3 protein: CASSGLAGGNEQFF

J gene: TRBJ2-1
V gene: TRBV6-5
CDR3 protein: CASSSTGVANEQFF

J gene: TRBJ1-5
V gene: TRBV7-9
CDR3 protein: CASSVGTGYAQPQHF

J gene: TRBJ2-2
V gene: TRBV12-5
CDR3 protein: CASGLVLREGIGELFF

J gene: TRBJ2-7
V gene: TRBV27
CDR3 protein: CASSLRRQAFYEQYF

J gene: TRBJ1-1
V gene: TRBV5-6
CDR3 protein: CASSMEERGGTEAFF

J gene: TRBJ1-5
V gene: TRBV4-1
CDR3 protein: CASRQGPAESYPQHF

J gene: TRBJ2-1
V gene: TRBV7-2
CDR3 protein: CASSPLAGRYNEQFF

J gene: TRBJ2-7
V gene: TRBV5-1
CDR3 protein: CASSPTSVTAFEQYF

J gene: TRBJ2-3
V gene: TRBV5-8
CDR3 protein: CASSHGQGRSDTQYF

J gene: TRBJ1-1
V gene: TRBV4-2
CDR3 protein: CASSQDWDRGEPLEAFF

J gene: TRBJ1-1
V gene: TRBV29-1
CDR3 protein: CSVGAPDRVYTEAFF

J gene: TRBJ1-4
V gene: TRBV29-1
CDR3 protein: CSGLGNEKLFF

J gene: TRBJ2-5
V gene: TRBV9
CDR3 protein: CASSVDSQETQYF

J gene: TRBJ1-5
V gene: TRBV19
CDR3 protein: CASTEGGRGIQPQHF

J gene: TRBJ2-2
V gene: TRBV30
CDR3 protein: CAWSVPQSDTGELFF

J gene: TRBJ2-7
V gene: TRBV5-5
CDR3 protein: CASSLYASFYEQYF

J gene: TRBJ2-1
V gene: TRBV2
CDR3 protein: CASNPQRGYNEQFF

J gene: TRBJ2-7
V gene: TRBV6-6
CDR3 protein: CASTSRRESYEQYF

J gene: TRBJ1-2
V gene: TRBV7-8
CDR3 protein: CASSPPGEYGYTF

J gene: TRBJ2-3
V gene: TRBV19
CDR3 protein: CASSTGLAVSTDTQYF

J gene: TRBJ2-5
V gene: TRBV9
CDR3 protein: CASSVAHLETQYF

J gene: TRBJ2-7
V gene: TRBV18
CDR3 protein: CASSPPGLAGIYEQYF

J gene: TRBJ1-1
V gene: TRBV6-1
CDR3 protein: CASSEEAGRNTEAFF

J gene: TRBJ2-7
V gene: TRBV7-9
CDR3 protein: CASKPTLTSGSYEQYF

J gene: TRBJ2-7
V gene: TRBV4-1
CDR3 protein: CASSQGSGGSYEQYF

J gene: TRBJ1-1
V gene: TRBV19
CDR3 protein: CASSRKGVGTEAFF

J gene: TRBJ2-7
V gene: TRBV4-1
CDR3 protein: CASSQAFGYEQYF

J gene: TRBJ1-1
V gene: TRBV19
CDR3 protein: CASNVGVVNTEAFF

J gene: TRBJ2-5
V gene: TRBV9
CDR3 protein: CASSAGSGRGETQYF

J gene: TRBJ2-3
V gene: TRBV7-9
CDR3 protein: CASSYGLAGGASTDTQYF

J gene: TRBJ1-1
V gene: TRBV19
CDR3 protein: CASSPNRDRGAFF

J gene: TRBJ1-1
V gene: TRBV18
CDR3 protein: CASSPGGVIQEAFF

J gene: TRBJ2-3
V gene: TRBV4-2
CDR3 protein: CASSQDKADGISASTDTQYF

J gene: TRBJ1-4
V gene: TRBV6-1
CDR3 protein: CASSEVVGAGVATNEKLFF

J gene: TRBJ2-1
V gene: TRBV7-9
CDR3 protein: CASSLGGGTSYNEQFF

J gene: TRBJ2-1
V gene: TRBV19
CDR3 protein: CASSIARTGGNEQFF

J gene: TRBJ2-2
V gene: TRBV19
CDR3 protein: CASSILGQGYPRELFF

J gene: TRBJ2-5
V gene: TRBV7-9
CDR3 protein: CASSYREQETQYF

J gene: TRBJ1-1
V gene: TRBV6-1
CDR3 protein: CASSSGSSRTEAFF

J gene: TRBJ1-5
V gene: TRBV4-1
CDR3 protein: CASSPPGGQPQHF

J gene: TRBJ2-7
V gene: TRBV12-5
CDR3 protein: CASAQTGGAYEQYF

J gene: TRBJ2-1
V gene: TRBV13
CDR3 protein: CASSSLGTRAHNEQFF

J gene: TRBJ2-2
V gene: TRBV19
CDR3 protein: CASSKTGPTGELFF

J gene: TRBJ2-7
V gene: TRBV5-1
CDR3 protein: CASSLSQGTTYEQYF

J gene: TRBJ1-1
V gene: TRBV9
CDR3 protein: CASSPSLEWSTEAFF

J gene: TRBJ2-6
V gene: TRBV4-3
CDR3 protein: CASSQVPSSGANVLTF

J gene: TRBJ2-1
V gene: TRBV5-4
CDR3 protein: CASSKGQPSSYNEQFF

J gene: TRBJ2-4
V gene: TRBV29-1
CDR3 protein: CSVVGGVLAKNIQYF

J gene: TRBJ2-1
V gene: TRBV7-8
CDR3 protein: CASSQTSGRAVEQFF

J gene: TRBJ2-7
V gene: TRBV6-1
CDR3 protein: CASSGRTGGYAGGRNEQYF

J gene: TRBJ2-3
V gene: TRBV5-1
CDR3 protein: CASSDGTSEADTQYF

J gene: TRBJ1-2
V gene: TRBV5-1
CDR3 protein: CASSFGGTSINYGYTF

J gene: TRBJ1-1
V gene: TRBV10-1
CDR3 protein: CASSETPLNTEAFF